This T cell receptor beta chain emerged from a study of cytomegalovirus exposure and HLA in healthy donors. Notes on the study in general: Most TCR sequences were rare, but some public TCRs occurred in many donors.

Germline lookup yields CDR1 MNHEY and CDR2 SVGAGI. The CDR3 extends over 16 amino acids. V lost 4 bases, J lost 6 bases, and 18 bases lay in between. With respect to this clone: Its antigen is not identified.

Data came from immunoSEQ multiplex PCR; TCRdb stores just in-frame clones and leaves some out. The repertoire holds 150,000 to 200,000 clones, with roughly 90% as singletons. This receptor was taken from a woman aged 18 to 35 in good health and CMV-seronegative. V usage is TRBV6-5 and J usage is TRBJ1-4; D might be TRBD1 (6 bases). The sample comprised PBMCs. DNA of the CDR3: TGTGCCAGCAGTTCCCGCAGGGGCCGATTGGATGAAAAACTGTTTTTT. Translation: CASSSRRGRLDEKLFF.